Presented here are 20 T cell receptor beta chains from one specimen sequenced in a study of blood T cells in healthy people across ages. A second PCR, run for about 7 to 11 cycles, used a sample-barcoded 5' primer plus a J-beta primer mix. TCRdb analysed the 5' RACE reads with MiXCR anew, one entry per CDR3 protein. The table lists approximately 1.5 million distinct CDR3 sequences, roughly 32% of them singletons, with 10% to 12% in the top ten. Sequenced: blood. These receptors were obtained from a woman younger than 45 in good health.

This clonotype was picked up one time. One end of the junction fails to match germline, which may point to a read error. V is TRBV27 and J is TRBJ2-5; 11 nucleotides match TRBD2. The DNA end is a closer match to TRBJ2-7, so the J assignment may be wrong. Germline-derived CDR1 and CDR2 are MNHEY and SMNVEV (reference sequence). There are 16 residues in the CDR3. CDR3 sequence (DNA): TGTGTCAGCAAGCTCGCAGGGACTAGCGGATCCTACGAGCAGTACTTC. Translated: CVSKLAGTSGSYEQYF.

A remark on this clonotype: Just one base apart from a much larger clone, this may be a read error. V usage is TRBV12-3 or TRBV12-4 and J usage is TRBJ2-7, with D perhaps TRBD1 or TRBD2 (6 bases each). The end of the DNA aligns better with TRBJ2-5, so the J call may be wrong. This CDR3 comprises 14 residues. The CDR3 spells CAGSRRGWEETQYF. The CDR3 bases are TGTGCCGGCAGCAGGAGGGGGTGGGAAGAGACCCAGTACTTC.

The rearrangement links TRBV7-9 to TRBJ2-1; 8 bases match TRBD2. The CDR3 loop spans 15 amino acids. With V trimmed by 6 bases and J by 1 base, 5 bases remained unmatched. The germline CDR1 and CDR2 sequences are SEHNR and FQNEAQ (reference sequence). CDR3 sequence reads: CASRGSGTSYNEQFF. In nucleotides, the CDR3 is TGTGCCAGCAGAGGTAGCGGGACTTCCTACAATGAGCAGTTCTTC.

This clonotype was recorded many times. V gene TRBV20-1 combines with J gene TRBJ2-6, with D perhaps matching TRBD1 or TRBD2 (5 bases each). Germline CDR1 is DFQATT and CDR2 is SNEGSKA (reference sequence). V was cut by 8 bases and J by 1 base, with 21 bases left in between. The CDR3 runs to 17 residues. CDR3 sequence: CSPDGARSSSGANVLTF. The CDR3 DNA is TGCAGTCCGGACGGGGCAAGGAGTTCATCTGGGGCCAACGTCCTGACTTTC.

This sequence joins TRBV20-1 and TRBJ1-2; D unresolved. V lost 4 bases and J 7 bases, leaving 16 bases between the germline ends. Germline V gene lookup returns CDR1 DFQATT and CDR2 SNEGSKA (reference sequence). The CDR3 is made up of 13 amino acids. The CDR3 region is CSANPGPGSGYTF. DNA of the CDR3: TGCAGTGCTAACCCCGGGCCTGGTTCTGGCTACACCTTC.

This clonotype occurred a few times. J is TRBJ2-1 and V is TRBV4-1, with 7 bases fitting TRBD2. Trimming removed 4 bases from V and 0 bases from J; junction bases left unmatched: 9. The CDR3 spans 17 residues. Germline V gives CDR1 MGHRA, CDR2 YSYEKL. CDR3: CASSRKGGGSSYNEQFF. CDR3 sequence (DNA): TGCGCCAGCAGCCGGAAGGGCGGCGGGAGCTCCTACAATGAGCAGTTCTTC.

V is TRBV9 and J is TRBJ2-7, with a possible D match to TRBD2 (6 bases). V was pared by 4 bases and J by 3 bases, with 23 bases between. The V gene's germline CDR1 is SGDLS and CDR2 YYNGEE. The CDR3 totals 17 residues. CDR3 residues: CASSPREKPGGVYEQYF. CDR3 nucleotide sequence: TGTGCCAGCAGCCCCCGGGAGAAACCAGGAGGAGTCTACGAGCAGTACTTC.

This chain connects TRBV5-1 to TRBJ2-7, with 10 bases fitting TRBD2. This CDR3 is 16 amino acids long. Germline-derived CDR1 and CDR2 are SGHRS and YFSETQ. J gave up 2 bases and V 2 bases, and 7 bases lay outside the gene matches. The DNA of the CDR3 is TGCGCCAGCAGCTTCACCCTAGCGGGGGTTCCCTACGAGCAGTACTTC. This gives the protein CASSFTLAGVPYEQYF.

In its sample, this clonotype was seen many times. This sequence joins TRBV18 and TRBJ2-5; TRBD1 might be the D (5 bases). There are 14 residues in the CDR3. Germline V lookup: CDR1 KGHSH, CDR2 LQKENI. V was pared by 2 bases and J by 7 bases, with 14 bases between. CDR3 coding DNA: TGTGCCAGCTCACCATCGGCAGTGCAGGGGACCCAGTACTTC. As protein: CASSPSAVQGTQYF.

CDR3 bases: TGTGCCAGCAGCCAAGCTAGGAGAAGGACCGCCTCCCTGGGAGAGCAGTACTTC. Translation gives CASSQARRRTASLGEQYF. The gene calls are TRBV3-1 and TRBJ2-7; no reliable D call. V was clipped by 1 base and J by 7 bases, with 26 bases between them. The CDR3 sequence is 18 residues long. Germline CDR1 LGHDT, CDR2 YNNKEL (reference sequence).

This clonotype came up a few times. CDR3 coding DNA: TGCAGTGAGAGCGGAAACTCCTACAATGAGCAGTTCTTC. Its protein is CSESGNSYNEQFF. This chain links TRBV20-1 with TRBJ2-1; tentatively, D is TRBD2 (5 bases). From germline, CDR1 is DFQATT and CDR2 SNEGSKA (reference sequence). The V end lost 7 bases, the J end lost 0 bases, and 10 bases lay between the germline ends. This CDR3 spans 13 amino acids.

This sequence joins TRBV3-1 and TRBJ2-1; the match to TRBD2 covers 8 bases. Per germline, CDR1 LGHDT and CDR2 YNNKEL (reference sequence). This CDR3 is 15 amino acids long. J lost 10 bases, V lost 2 bases, and 10 bases had no gene match. CDR3 nucleotide sequence: TGTGCCAGCAGCCAACGCGGGGGGACTTGGTACGAGCAGTTCTTC. Residues: CASSQRGGTWYEQFF.

This clonotype was recorded a few times. CDR3 nucleotide sequence: TGCAGTGCGGACCCGGGACAGGGAGACTACGAGCAGTACTTC. It translates to CSADPGQGDYEQYF. The rearrangement uses TRBV20-1 and TRBJ2-7; 9 nucleotides line up with TRBD1. CDR1 is DFQATT, CDR2 SNEGSKA, per germline (reference sequence). V shed 6 bases, J shed 3 bases, and the junction held 9 bases outside the gene matches. The CDR3 contains 14 residues.

The rearrangement uses TRBV5-1 and TRBJ2-5, with 7 positions matching TRBD1. V shed 0 bases, J shed 2 bases, and the junction held 10 bases outside the gene matches. The germline V gene has CDR1 SGHRS and CDR2 YFSETQ. The CDR3 is 17 residues long. The CDR3 DNA sequence: TGCGCCAGCAGCTTGGCCGGGACAGATACTTTACAAGAGACCCAGTACTTC. Translated, it gives CASSLAGTDTLQETQYF.

This sequence joins TRBV6-2 or TRBV6-3 and TRBJ1-5, with D uncertain. The CDR3 totals 13 residues. The V and J ends lost 8 bases and 7 bases respectively, with 15 bases between them. Germline assignment: CDR1 MNHEY and CDR2 SVGEGT. The CDR3 DNA follows: TGTGCCAGCGGCCGGAGTAGCGAGCAGCCCCAGCATTTT. As protein: CASGRSSEQPQHF.

V and J are TRBV12-3 or TRBV12-4 and TRBJ2-5; 7 bases fit TRBD1. This CDR3 contains 15 residues. The V segment lost 2 bases and the J segment 4 bases; nucleotides outside the gene matches: 7. This CDR3 reads CASSLSGQQGETQYF. CDR3 DNA sequence: TGTGCCAGCAGTTTATCGGGACAGCAAGGAGAGACCCAGTACTTC.

The chain has TRBV7-2 and TRBJ1-5; D gene ambiguous. Trimming pared 2 bases from V and 7 bases from J, leaving 30 bases between. Germline V lookup: CDR1 SGHTA, CDR2 FQGNSA. The CDR3 has 20 amino acids. The CDR3 region is CASSLQPALRLAGRSQPQHF. In DNA form, the CDR3 reads TGTGCCAGCAGCTTACAGCCCGCCTTGAGATTAGCAGGTCGATCCCAGCCCCAGCATTTT.

The V call is TRBV4-2, the J call TRBJ2-3; D perhaps matches TRBD1 (5 bases). From germline, CDR1 is LGHNA and CDR2 YNFKEQ. This CDR3 comprises 15 residues. Trimming pared 5 bases from V and 0 bases from J, leaving 12 bases between. The CDR3 sequence is CASSYGASSTDTQYF. The CDR3 coding sequence is TGTGCCAGCAGCTATGGGGCGTCAAGCACAGATACGCAGTATTTT.

For this clonotype: Just one base apart from a much larger clone, this may be a read error. The chain carries TRBV20-1 and TRBJ2-7; weak D call: TRBD2 (7 bases). Germline V CDR1 and CDR2: DFQATT, SNEGSKA (reference sequence). CDR3 length equals 14 residues. CDR3 DNA sequence: TGCAGTACTAGGAAGGTGGGGGGGGCGTACGAGCAGTACTTC. It translates to CSTRKVGGAYEQYF.

The chain uses TRBV20-1 and TRBJ2-3; D perhaps matches TRBD1 (5 bases). V was cut by 5 bases and J by 5 bases, with 14 bases left in between. Per germline, CDR1 DFQATT and CDR2 SNEGSKA (reference sequence). CDR3 size: 13 residues. DNA for the CDR3: TGCAGTGCTGGGGCAACGGTACGAGATACGCAGTATTTT. Translated, it gives CSAGATVRDTQYF.